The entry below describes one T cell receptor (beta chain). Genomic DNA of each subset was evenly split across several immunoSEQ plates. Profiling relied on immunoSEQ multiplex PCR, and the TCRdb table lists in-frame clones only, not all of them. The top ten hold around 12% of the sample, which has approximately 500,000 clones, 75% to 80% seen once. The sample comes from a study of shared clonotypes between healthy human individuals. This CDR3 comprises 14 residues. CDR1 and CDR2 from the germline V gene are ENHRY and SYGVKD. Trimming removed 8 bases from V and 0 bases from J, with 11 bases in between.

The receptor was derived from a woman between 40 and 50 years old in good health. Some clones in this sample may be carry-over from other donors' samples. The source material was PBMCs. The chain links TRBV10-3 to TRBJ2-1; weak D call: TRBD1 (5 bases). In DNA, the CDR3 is TGTGCCATCTTGCAGGGAAGCTCCTACAATGAGCAGTTCTTC. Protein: CAILQGSSYNEQFF.